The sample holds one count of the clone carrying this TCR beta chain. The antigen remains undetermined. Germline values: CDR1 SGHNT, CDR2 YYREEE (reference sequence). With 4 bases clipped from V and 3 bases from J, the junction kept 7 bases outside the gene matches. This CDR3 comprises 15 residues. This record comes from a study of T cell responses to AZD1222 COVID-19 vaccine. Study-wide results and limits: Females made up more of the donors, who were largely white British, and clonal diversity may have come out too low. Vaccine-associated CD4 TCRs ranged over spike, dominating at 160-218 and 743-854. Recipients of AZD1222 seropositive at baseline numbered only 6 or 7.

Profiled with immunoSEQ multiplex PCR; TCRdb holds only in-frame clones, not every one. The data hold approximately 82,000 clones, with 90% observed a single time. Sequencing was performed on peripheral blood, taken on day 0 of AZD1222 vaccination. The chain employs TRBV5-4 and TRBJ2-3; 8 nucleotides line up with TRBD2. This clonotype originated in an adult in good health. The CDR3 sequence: CASSPGGALTDTQYF. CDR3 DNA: TGTGCCAGCAGCCCGGGGGGGGCACTGACAGATACGCAGTATTTT.